This TCR beta chain is drawn from a study of immune evolution from preneoplasia to lung adenocarcinoma. This clone qualifies as medium-sized. The table came from immunoSEQ multiplex PCR; TCRdb's copy has only in-frame clones and leaves some out. This sample has over 30,000 clones, with 74% found just once. V was clipped by 3 bases and J by 1 base, with 10 bases between them. CDR1 and CDR2 (germline): LNHDA, SQIVND (reference sequence). This CDR3 is 15 amino acids long. The chain recombines TRBV19 with TRBJ1-5; D uncertain. The source of this sequence is a person aged 55-75 years with lung adenocarcinoma. The sample consisted of FFPE invasive lung adenocarcinoma tissue. The CDR3 protein is CASSMHGESNQPQHF. The CDR3 DNA sequence: TGTGCCAGTAGTATGCATGGGGAGAGCAATCAGCCCCAGCATTTT. Based on the CDR3 plus reference TRBV19 and TRBJ1-5, the full variable domain is DGGITQSPKYLFRKEGQNVTLSCEQNLNHDAMYWYRQDPGQGLRLIYYSQIVNDFQKGDIAEGYSVSREKKESFPLTVTSAQKNPTAFYLCASSMHGESNQPQHFGDGTRLSIL.